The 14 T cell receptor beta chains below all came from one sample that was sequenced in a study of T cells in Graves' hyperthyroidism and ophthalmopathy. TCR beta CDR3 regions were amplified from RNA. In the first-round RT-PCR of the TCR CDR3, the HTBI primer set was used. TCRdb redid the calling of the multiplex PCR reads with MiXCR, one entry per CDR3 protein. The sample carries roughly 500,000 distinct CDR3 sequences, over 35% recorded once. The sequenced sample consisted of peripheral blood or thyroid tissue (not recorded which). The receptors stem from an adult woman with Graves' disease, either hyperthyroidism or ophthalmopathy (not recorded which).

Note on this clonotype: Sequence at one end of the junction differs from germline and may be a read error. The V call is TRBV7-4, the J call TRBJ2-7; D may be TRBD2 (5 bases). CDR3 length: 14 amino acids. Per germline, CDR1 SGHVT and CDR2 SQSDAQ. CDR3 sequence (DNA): TGTGCCAGCAGCCTAGCCCCCAATTCCCACGAGCAGTACTTC. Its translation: CASSLAPNSHEQYF.

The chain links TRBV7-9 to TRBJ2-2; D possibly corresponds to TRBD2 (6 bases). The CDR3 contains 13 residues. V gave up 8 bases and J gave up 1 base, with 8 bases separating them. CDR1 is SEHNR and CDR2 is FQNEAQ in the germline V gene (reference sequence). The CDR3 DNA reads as TGTGCCAGCCAGGGACTGAACACCGGGGAGCTGTTTTTT. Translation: CASQGLNTGELFF.

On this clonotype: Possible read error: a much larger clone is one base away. This chain's CDR3 is CAISRDPYEQYF. The CDR3, as DNA: TGTGCCATCAGCCGCGACCCCTACGAGCAGTACTTC. The J gene is TRBJ2-7, the V gene TRBV10-3; D is undetermined. The CDR3 length is 12 residues. Trimming cost V 6 bases and J 2 bases, with 8 bases left between them. CDR1 is ENHRY, CDR2 SYGVKD, per germline.

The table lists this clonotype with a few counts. This CDR3 is CASSMSSGRSGEQYF. The DNA for the CDR3 is TGTGCCAGTAGTATGAGTAGCGGGAGGAGTGGCGAGCAGTACTTC. The V and J genes are TRBV19 and TRBJ2-7, with 10 bases that match TRBD2. The V gene end was trimmed by 3 bases and the J gene end by 6 bases; junction bases not matched to a gene: 8. The CDR3 extends over 15 amino acids. The germline V gene encodes CDR1 LNHDA and CDR2 SQIVND (reference sequence). Combining the CDR3 with reference TRBV19 and TRBJ2-7 gives the whole variable domain DGGITQSPKYLFRKEGQNVTLSCEQNLNHDAMYWYRQDPGQGLRLIYYSQIVNDFQKGDIAEGYSVSREKKESFPLTVTSAQKNPTAFYLCASSMSSGRSGEQYFGPGTRLTVT.

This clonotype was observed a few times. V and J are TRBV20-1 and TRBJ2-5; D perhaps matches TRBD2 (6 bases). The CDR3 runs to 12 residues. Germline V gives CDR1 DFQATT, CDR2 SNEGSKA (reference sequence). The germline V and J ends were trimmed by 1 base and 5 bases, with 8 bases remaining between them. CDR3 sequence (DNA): TGCAGTGCTAGAGGGGGGGTGGAGACCCAGTACTTC. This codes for CSARGGVETQYF.

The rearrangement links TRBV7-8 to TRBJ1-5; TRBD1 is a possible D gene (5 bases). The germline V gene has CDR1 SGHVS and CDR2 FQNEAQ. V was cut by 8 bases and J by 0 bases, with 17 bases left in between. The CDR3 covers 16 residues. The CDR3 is CASHWGEPYSNQPQHF. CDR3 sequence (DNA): TGTGCCAGCCATTGGGGGGAACCCTATAGCAATCAGCCCCAGCATTTT.

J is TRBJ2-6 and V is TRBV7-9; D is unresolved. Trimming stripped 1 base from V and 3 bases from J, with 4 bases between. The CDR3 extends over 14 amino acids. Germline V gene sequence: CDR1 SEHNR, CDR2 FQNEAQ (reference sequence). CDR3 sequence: CASSLGFGANVLTF. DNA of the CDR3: TGTGCCAGCAGCTTAGGATTTGGGGCCAACGTCCTGACTTTC.

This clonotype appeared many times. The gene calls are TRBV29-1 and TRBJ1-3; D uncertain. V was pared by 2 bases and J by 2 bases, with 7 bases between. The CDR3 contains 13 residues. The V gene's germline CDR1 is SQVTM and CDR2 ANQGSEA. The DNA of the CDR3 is TGCAGCGTTGAACCCGTAGCTGGAAACACCATATATTTT. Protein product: CSVEPVAGNTIYF. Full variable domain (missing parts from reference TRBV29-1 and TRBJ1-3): SAVISQKPSRDICQRGTSLTIQCQVDSQVTMMFWYRQQPGQSLTLIATANQGSEATYESGFVIDKFPISRPNLTFSTLTVSNMSPEDSSIYLCSVEPVAGNTIYFGEGSWLTVV.

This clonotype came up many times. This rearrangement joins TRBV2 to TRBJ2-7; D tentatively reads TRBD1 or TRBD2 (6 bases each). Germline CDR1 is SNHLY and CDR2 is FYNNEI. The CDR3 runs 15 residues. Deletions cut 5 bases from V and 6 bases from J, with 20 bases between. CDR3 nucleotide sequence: TGTGCCAGCAGTCACAGGGAGGCTTTCCTGAGCGAGCAGTACTTC. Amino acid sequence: CASSHREAFLSEQYF. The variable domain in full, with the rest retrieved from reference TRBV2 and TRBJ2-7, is EPEVTQTPSHQVTQMGQEVILRCVPISNHLYFYWYRQILGQKVEFLVSFYNNEISEKSEIFDDQFSVERPDGSNFTLKIRSTKLEDSAMYFCASSHREAFLSEQYFGPGTRLTVT.

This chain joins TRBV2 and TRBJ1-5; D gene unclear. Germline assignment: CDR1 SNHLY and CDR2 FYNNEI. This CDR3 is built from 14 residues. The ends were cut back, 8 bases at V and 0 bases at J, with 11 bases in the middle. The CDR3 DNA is TGTGCCAGCCGACCACAAGTTAGCAATCAGCCCCAGCATTTT. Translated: CASRPQVSNQPQHF.

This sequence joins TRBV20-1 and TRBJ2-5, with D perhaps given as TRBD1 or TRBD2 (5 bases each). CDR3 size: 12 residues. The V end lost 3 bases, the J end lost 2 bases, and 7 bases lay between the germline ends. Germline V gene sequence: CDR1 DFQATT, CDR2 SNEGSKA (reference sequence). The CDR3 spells CSASGAQETQYF. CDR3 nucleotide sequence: TGCAGTGCTAGCGGGGCACAAGAGACCCAGTACTTC.

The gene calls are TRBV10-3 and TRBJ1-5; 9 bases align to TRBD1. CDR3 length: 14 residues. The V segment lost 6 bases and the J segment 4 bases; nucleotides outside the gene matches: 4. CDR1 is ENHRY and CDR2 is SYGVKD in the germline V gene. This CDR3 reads CAISEGTGNQPQHF. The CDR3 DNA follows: TGTGCCATCAGCGAGGGGACAGGGAATCAGCCCCAGCATTTT.

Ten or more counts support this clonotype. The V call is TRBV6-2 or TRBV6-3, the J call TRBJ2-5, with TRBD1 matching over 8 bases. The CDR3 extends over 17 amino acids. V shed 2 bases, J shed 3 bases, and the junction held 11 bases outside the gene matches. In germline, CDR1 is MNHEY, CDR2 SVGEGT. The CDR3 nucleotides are TGTGCCAGCAGTTACGGGGGACAGGCTGGACAGGAAGAGACCCAGTACTTC. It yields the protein CASSYGGQAGQEETQYF.

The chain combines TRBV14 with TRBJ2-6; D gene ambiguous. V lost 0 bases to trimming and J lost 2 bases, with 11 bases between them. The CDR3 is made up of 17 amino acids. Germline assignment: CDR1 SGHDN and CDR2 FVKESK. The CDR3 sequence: CASSQDLRLTGANVLTF. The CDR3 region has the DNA TGTGCCAGCAGCCAAGATCTCCGGCTGACTGGGGCCAACGTCCTGACTTTC. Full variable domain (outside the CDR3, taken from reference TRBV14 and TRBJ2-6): EAGVTQFPSHSVIEKGQTVTLRCDPISGHDNLYWYRRVMGKEIKFLLHFVKESKQDESGMPNNRFLAERTGGTYSTLKVQPAELEDSGVYFCASSQDLRLTGANVLTFGAGSRLTVL.